This T cell receptor beta chain was obtained from a study of shared clonotypes between healthy human individuals (dated by TCRdb to the early 2020s). With regard to the full study: The cohort included a few men and a couple of women between 18 and 49 years of age. Per donor, leukapheresis produced somewhere between about 0.9 and 9 billion PBMCs. Libraries were prepared and TCR repertoires were sequenced by different laboratories using diverse techniques, in order to increase sequencing depth and limit assay-specific biases. To estimate repertoire size and how much clonotypes are shared between individuals, the study performed deep sequencing of blood TCR repertoires from a handful of healthy adults. For each donor, three plates each were used for CD4 naive and CD4 memory, two plates were used for CD8 naive, and one plate was used for CD8 memory. What the work shows at the level of the full study, not this receptor alone: About 5% of naive CD4, 3% to 4% of naive CD8, about 2.5% of memory CD4, and 0.35% to 0.4% of memory CD8 clonotypes were shared across several donors. Because the study included a small number of donors, the genetic and exposure-history diversity represented was limited. Sampling was limited to blood, and TCR repertoires in tissue likely differ from TCR repertoires in blood. Estimated clonotype richness was generally larger for naive than for memory subsets. Pairwise subsampling indicated that sequencing depth was expected to affect the degree of clonotype sharing among donors. Compared with non-shared clonotypes, the clonotypes found in all four sorted-subset donors had higher generation probabilities. Rarefaction of sorted-subset datasets indicated incomplete sequencing despite the large sequencing depth.

In regard to this clone: Its target antigen remains unknown. There are no base qualities to consult, and no much larger clone falls within one base.

The donors were healthy, HIV-negative adults with no recently reported acute infections or vaccinations. Only Caucasian adults living in Nashville, Tennessee, USA were represented among the donors. Magnetic negative selection was used to enrich CD4+ T cells, after which naive cells were positively selected on CD45RA and the negative fraction became the memory subset. Blood was collected by leukapheresis, and PBMCs were isolated by Ficoll-Histopaque density gradient centrifugation and then cryopreserved in liquid nitrogen vapor phase. Analytical flow cytometry was used to check the purity and quantity of every magnetically sorted T cell population. Each sorted fraction had its genomic DNA isolated and then quantified by UV absorbance on a Nanodrop 2000c. Using the deep immunoSEQ assay, multiplex PCR amplified TCR CDR3 regions from genomic DNA. Extracted genomic DNA from each cell subset was distributed evenly across all wells of several immunoSEQ 96-well plates, and each plate was treated as a replicate. For sorted subsets, 150 to 250 ng of genomic DNA, equivalent to around 29,000 T cell genomes, went into each replicate PCR. Purified libraries were quantified with a Qubit 3.0 fluorometer, sized on a Bioanalyzer 2100, and re-quantified with the KAPA Library Quantification kit. Every immunoSEQ 96-well plate was sequenced on a dedicated single-read 150-cycle Illumina NextSeq 550 flow cell. As for how the authors treated the data: Because the immunoSEQ output included only junctional sequences and no quality scores, the filtering could not be the same as the filtering used for full-length reads. To assign V/J genes and CDR3, sequences were annotated against IMGT germline references using PyIR, a Python wrapper for IgBLAST v1.9. Reads with weak V/J assignments (E-value above 1e-6), missing CDR3, stop codons, out-of-frame junctions, or ambiguous translated residues were removed. V3J clonotypes were defined by identical inferred V gene, J gene, and CDR3 amino acid sequence. The percentage overlap between two repertoires was calculated by dividing the number of shared unique clonotypes by the size of the smaller repertoire. RTK rarefaction, the Chao1 estimator, and Recon v2.1 estimates of unobserved clonotypes were used to assess repertoire richness. Generation probabilities for all TCRbeta clonotypes obtained by the gDNA method from a handful of donors were computed using OLGA. The immuneACCESS repertoire file appears here via TCRdb, limited to in-frame rearrangements. These files lack a portion of the clones; in checked studies, under half of the deficit traces to unresolved V genes, and the cause of the others is not known. V and J calls and clone size are given by that table; D and trimming were obtained from the DNA. The sample table lists about 2.4 million clones, over 85% of them with a count of one. Over 0.12% of the sample belongs to the ten largest clones.

The germline V gene encodes CDR1 KGHSH and CDR2 LQKENI. The junction shows trimming of 3 bases on V and 1 base on J, and the gene matches do not reach 5 bases of it. The CDR3 has 15 amino acids, counting the end cysteine and phenylalanine. Here the CDR3 DNA is all that survives: 45 bases in frame from base 1. The sample consisted of naive CD4+ T cells sorted from blood. The cell subset or site label for this specimen denotes: CD45RA+ positively selected. The rearranged segments are TRBV18 and TRBJ2-7, with TRBD2 identical over 8 junction bases. The sequence came from a man between 18 and 29 years old in good health. The CDR3 is CASSPRAGVSYEQYF. The nucleotides read TGTGCCAGCTCACCGCGAGCGGGGGTTTCCTACGAGCAGTACTTC.